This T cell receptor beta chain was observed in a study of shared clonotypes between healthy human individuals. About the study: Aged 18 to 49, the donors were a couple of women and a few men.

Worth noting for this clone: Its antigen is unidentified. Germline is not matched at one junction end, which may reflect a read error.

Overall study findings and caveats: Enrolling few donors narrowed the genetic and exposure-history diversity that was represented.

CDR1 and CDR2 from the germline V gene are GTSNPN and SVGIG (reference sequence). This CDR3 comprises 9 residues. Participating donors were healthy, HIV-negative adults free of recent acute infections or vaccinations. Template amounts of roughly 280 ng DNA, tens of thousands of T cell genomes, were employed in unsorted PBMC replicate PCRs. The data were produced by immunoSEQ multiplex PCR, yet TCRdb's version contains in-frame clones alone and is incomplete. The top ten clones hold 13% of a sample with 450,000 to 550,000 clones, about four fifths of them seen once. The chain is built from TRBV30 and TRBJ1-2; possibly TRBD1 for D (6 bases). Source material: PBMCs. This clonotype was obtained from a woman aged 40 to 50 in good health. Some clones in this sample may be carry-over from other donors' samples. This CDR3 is CAWNRGGGF. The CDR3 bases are TGTGCCTGGAACCGAGGGGGTGGCTTC. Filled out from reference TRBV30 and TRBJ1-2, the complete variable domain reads SQTIHQWPATLVQPVGSPLSLECTVEGTSNPNLYWYRQAAGRGLQLLFYSVGIGQISSEVPQNLSASRPQDRQFILSSKKLLLSDSGFYLCAWNRGGGFGSGTRLTVV.